The 26 T cell receptor beta chains below all came from one sample that was sequenced in a study of CDR3 diversity in severe acne. TCRdb analysed the PCR reads with MiXCR anew, one entry per CDR3 protein. The sample has about 76,000 distinct CDR3 sequences, roughly 51% seen once. Sequencing was done on a sample of blood. These receptors originate from a male donor in good health, without acne.

The rearrangement uses TRBV28 and TRBJ2-5; TRBD2 matches 9 bases. The CDR3 has 15 amino acids. Germline V gives CDR1 MDHEN, CDR2 SYDVKM. J lost 4 bases, V lost 5 bases, and 8 bases had no gene match. The CDR3 sequence: CASSDRTSVTETQYF. The CDR3 nucleotides read TGTGCCAGCAGTGACCGGACTAGCGTCACAGAGACCCAGTACTTC.

The rearrangement uses TRBV30 and TRBJ1-1; D possibly corresponds to TRBD1 (5 bases). Trimming stripped 4 bases from V and 5 bases from J, with 17 bases between. This CDR3 has 14 residues. CDR1 GTSNPN and CDR2 SVGIG come from the germline V gene (reference sequence). The CDR3 bases are TGTGCCTGGACCGTGAAGGGAGGGGAGACTGAAGCTTTCTTT. Translating it yields CAWTVKGGETEAFF.

This clonotype has a count of ten or more. This chain links TRBV7-9 with TRBJ1-5; possibly TRBD1 for D (5 bases). Germline V CDR1 and CDR2: SEHNR, FQNEAQ (reference sequence). The CDR3 length is 13 residues. Between the trimmed V and J ends, which lost 5 bases and 7 bases, there was a span of 12 bases. The CDR3 is CASSRGGDQPQHF. In nucleotides, the CDR3 is TGTGCCAGCAGCCGGGGGGGGGACCAGCCCCAGCATTTT.

Details on this clonotype: The DNA is omitted, as the CDR3 cannot be located on it reliably, and the CDR3 follows TCRdb's listing. The chain employs TRBV11-2 and TRBJ2-1; the table gives TRBD1 as D, unverified against the DNA. The CDR3 is 16 amino acids in total, end residues counted. CDR1 SGHAT and CDR2 FQNNGV come from the germline V gene. The CDR3 protein is CASNDRGSSGQGQQFF.

This clonotype was counted once. The CDR3 DNA reads TGTGCCAGCAGCTTCAGGCCAGGCTTCACCGGGGAGCTGTTTTTCACAGATACGCAGTATTTT. Encoded protein: CASSFRPGFTGELFFTDTQYF. The genes are TRBV11-2 and TRBJ2-3; D possibly corresponds to TRBD2 (5 bases). In germline, CDR1 is SGHAT, CDR2 FQNNGV. This CDR3 comprises 21 residues. With 3 bases removed from V and 2 bases from J, the gap between germline ends came to 30 bases.

The chain is built from TRBV5-5 and TRBJ2-7; TRBD2 matches 14 bases. Looked up from germline, CDR1 is SGHKS and CDR2 is YYEKEE (reference sequence). Germline trimming cut 4 bases from V and 7 bases from J; bases unmatched to any gene: 10. The length of the CDR3 is 16 residues. The CDR3 protein is CASSQGLAGDGREQYF. Here the CDR3 DNA reads TGTGCCAGCAGCCAGGGACTAGCGGGAGACGGGAGGGAGCAGTACTTC.

The chain joins TRBV5-1 to TRBJ2-5; TRBD2 agrees at 10 bases. With 1 base clipped from V and 2 bases from J, the junction kept 8 bases outside the gene matches. CDR1 SGHRS and CDR2 YFSETQ come from the germline V gene. The length of the CDR3 is 17 residues. DNA of the CDR3: TGCGCCAGCAGCTTGTTCTTAGGGACTAGCGTGCAAGAGACCCAGTACTTC. Encoded protein: CASSLFLGTSVQETQYF.

This clonotype was seen at least ten times. The gene calls are TRBV4-1 and TRBJ2-7, with 9 bases lining up with TRBD1. Unmatched junction bases numbered 8, after V lost 4 bases and J lost 4 bases. The V gene's germline CDR1 is MGHRA and CDR2 YSYEKL. The CDR3 spans 15 residues. DNA of the CDR3: TGCGCCAGCAGCCTCTCGGACAGGGGTAGGTACGAGCAGTACTTC. Residues: CASSLSDRGRYEQYF.

Within the sample, this clonotype is medium-sized. The chain joins TRBV5-1 to TRBJ1-6; perhaps TRBD1 as D (5 bases). Trimming removed 0 bases at V and 7 bases at J, with 11 bases between. Germline CDR1 and CDR2: SGHRS and YFSETQ. The CDR3 runs 15 residues. For the CDR3, the DNA is TGCGCCAGCAGCTTGGGGGGCATGGGGAATTCACCCCTCCACTTT. Its translation is CASSLGGMGNSPLHF.

The genes are TRBV28 and TRBJ1-3; weak D call: TRBD1 (6 bases). The CDR3 sequence is 14 residues long. V was shortened by 8 bases and J by 4 bases, with 15 bases between the two germline ends. Germline V gene sequence: CDR1 MDHEN, CDR2 SYDVKM. CDR3 DNA: TGTGCCAGCCGCTTTCGGGGGCAGGGAAACACCATATATTTT. Protein product: CASRFRGQGNTIYF.

In the case of this clonotype: Since no conserved phenylalanine or tryptophan closes the CDR3, a read error is the likely cause. V and J are TRBV3-1 and TRBJ1-3; D is unresolved. V lost 1 base, J lost 3 bases, and 1 base lay in between. From germline, CDR1 is LGHDT and CDR2 YNNKEL (reference sequence). The CDR3 consists of 12 residues. CDR3 sequence reads: CASSQGGNTIYL. The CDR3 DNA reads TGTGCCAGCAGCCAAGGTGGAAACACCATATATCTT.

This chain joins TRBV7-8 and TRBJ2-5, with TRBD1 identical over 9 bases. The CDR3 consists of 16 residues. Germline V gives CDR1 SGHVS, CDR2 FQNEAQ. Trimming at V came to 1 base and at J to 0 bases, leaving 3 bases not matched to a gene. The CDR3 reads CASSLVGTGHQETQYF. The CDR3 region has the DNA TGTGCCAGCAGCTTAGTCGGGACAGGGCACCAAGAGACCCAGTACTTC.

The chain uses TRBV25-1 and TRBJ2-7, with 7 bases that match TRBD2. From germline, CDR1 is MGHDK and CDR2 SYGVNS. V trimming: 6 bases; J trimming: 0 bases; junction bases outside the gene matches: 8. CDR3 length equals 15 residues. CDR3 in DNA: TGTGCCAGCAGCTTATTGGCGGGAGTCTCCTACGAGCAGTACTTC. As protein: CASSLLAGVSYEQYF.

This clonotype was counted a few times. The chain links TRBV20-1 to TRBJ2-7; 16 bases fit TRBD2. CDR3 length equals 17 residues. CDR1 and CDR2 (germline): DFQATT, SNEGSKA (reference sequence). With 1 base clipped from V and 3 bases from J, the junction kept 6 bases outside the gene matches. CDR3 sequence reads: CSARVPGTSGRVYEQYF. DNA of the CDR3: TGCAGTGCTAGAGTCCCCGGGACTAGCGGGAGGGTCTACGAGCAGTACTTC.

The CDR3 DNA sequence: TGTGCCAGCATCCCGCTTAGCGGGAGTAGGGATGAGCAGTTCTTC. As protein: CASIPLSGSRDEQFF. The V and J genes are TRBV7-9 and TRBJ2-7, with 9 bases matching TRBD2. TRBJ2-1 explains the end of the DNA better; the J call may be wrong. This CDR3 has 15 amino acids. Germline V gives CDR1 SEHNR, CDR2 FQNEAQ (reference sequence).

This clonotype showed up just once. The rearrangement uses TRBV6-2 or TRBV6-3 and TRBJ2-6; D remains ambiguous. The V and J ends lost 5 bases and 0 bases respectively, with 17 bases between them. Germline loops: CDR1 MNHEY, CDR2 SVGEGT. The CDR3 contains 18 residues. The CDR3 spells CASSHQNGLCSGANVLTF. The CDR3 DNA sequence: TGTGCCAGCAGTCACCAAAACGGGCTGTGCTCTGGGGCCAACGTCCTGACTTTC.

This clonotype was seen many times. The genes are TRBV10-2 and TRBJ1-1; D might be TRBD1 (5 bases). CDR1 and CDR2 from the germline V gene are WSHSY and SAAADI. This CDR3 is built from 14 residues. Trimming removed 6 bases at V and 3 bases at J, with 14 bases between. The CDR3 DNA reads TGCGCCAGCAGGAGAGACAGCCTTTACACTGAAGCTTTCTTT. Residues: CASRRDSLYTEAFF.

This clonotype was found many times. The chain has TRBV2 and TRBJ1-5; tentative D call: TRBD1 (6 bases). CDR3 length: 16 amino acids. V dropped 0 bases and J dropped 5 bases, with 14 bases sitting between them. Germline V gene lookup returns CDR1 SNHLY and CDR2 FYNNEI. In DNA, the CDR3 is TGTGCCAGCAGTGAAGCGCTCAGCAGGGGAGATCAGCCCCAGCATTTT. Its protein is CASSEALSRGDQPQHF.

This chain links TRBV9 with TRBJ2-3; the match to TRBD2 covers 7 bases. The germline V gene has CDR1 SGDLS and CDR2 YYNGEE. The CDR3 runs to 15 residues. The V and J ends lost 0 bases and 2 bases, in that order; junction bases with no gene match: 3. CDR3 coding DNA: TGTGCCAGCAGCGTAGACGGGACTAACACAGATACGCAGTATTTT. This gives the protein CASSVDGTNTDTQYF. Based on the CDR3 plus reference TRBV9 and TRBJ2-3, the full variable domain is DSGVTQTPKHLITATGQRVTLRCSPRSGDLSVYWYQQSLDQGLQFLIQYYNGEERAKGNILERFSAQQFPDLHSELNLSSLELGDSALYFCASSVDGTNTDTQYFGPGTRLTVL.

J is TRBJ1-6 and V is TRBV27; D might be TRBD1 (6 bases). Trimming pared 6 bases from V and 8 bases from J, leaving 14 bases between. In germline, CDR1 is MNHEY, CDR2 SMNVEV (reference sequence). The CDR3 length is 14 residues. For the CDR3, the DNA is TGTGCCAGCAGCCTGACAGCAGGGGATTCACCCCTCCACTTT. Translated, it gives CASSLTAGDSPLHF.

This clonotype occurred many times. This rearrangement joins TRBV29-1 to TRBJ2-2, with 7 nucleotides matching TRBD2. The CDR3 extends over 12 amino acids. The junction had 1 base not matched to a gene; V was cut back by 1 base and J by 8 bases. Germline V gene lookup returns CDR1 SQVTM and CDR2 ANQGSEA. CDR3 in amino acids: CSVEAGRGELFF. The CDR3 DNA sequence: TGCAGCGTTGAAGCCGGGAGGGGGGAGCTGTTTTTT.

This rearrangement joins TRBV29-1 to TRBJ2-7; 9 bases align to TRBD1. Trimming took 8 bases from V and 0 from J; bases not matched to a gene: 14. This CDR3 is built from 16 residues. Germline V gene sequence: CDR1 SQVTM, CDR2 ANQGSEA. The CDR3 loop is CSRQGDRASNSYEQYF. Here the CDR3 DNA reads TGCAGCCGACAGGGGGACAGGGCAAGTAACTCCTACGAGCAGTACTTC.

This clonotype has a handful of counts. The V gene is TRBV2, the J gene TRBJ1-2; D is possibly TRBD1 (6 bases). Trimming removed 7 bases at V and 7 bases at J, with 13 bases between. This CDR3 is built from 12 residues. The germline gives CDR1 SNHLY, CDR2 FYNNEI. The CDR3: CASTKEGGGYTF. The CDR3 nucleotides read TGTGCCAGCACCAAAGAGGGGGGTGGCTACACCTTC.

This clonotype occurred a few times. The chain is built from TRBV6-2 or TRBV6-3 and TRBJ1-5; D not certain. The germline V gene has CDR1 MNHEY and CDR2 SVGEGT. Deletions cut 6 bases from V and 5 bases from J, with 11 bases between. The CDR3 spans 13 residues. DNA for the CDR3: TGTGCCAGCAGCTCTAGGGTTGATCAGCCCCAGCATTTT. It codes for CASSSRVDQPQHF.

In its sample, this clonotype was seen many times. The chain has TRBV20-1 and TRBJ1-1, with a possible D match to TRBD1 (6 bases). The germline V gene has CDR1 DFQATT and CDR2 SNEGSKA (reference sequence). The CDR3 consists of 12 residues. V lost 3 bases to trimming and J lost 6 bases, with 11 bases between them. CDR3 sequence (DNA): TGCAGTGCTAGGCGGGGGCTATCTGAAGCTTTCTTT. Amino acids: CSARRGLSEAFF.

This clonotype counts as medium-sized. This chain joins TRBV9 and TRBJ2-1, with D unresolved. Germline CDR1 reads SGDLS; CDR2 reads YYNGEE. The V end lost 3 bases, the J end lost 4 bases, and 5 bases lay between the germline ends. CDR3 size: 12 residues. This chain's CDR3 is CASSAEYNEQFF. Written as DNA, the CDR3 is TGTGCCAGCAGCGCAGAGTACAATGAGCAGTTCTTC.